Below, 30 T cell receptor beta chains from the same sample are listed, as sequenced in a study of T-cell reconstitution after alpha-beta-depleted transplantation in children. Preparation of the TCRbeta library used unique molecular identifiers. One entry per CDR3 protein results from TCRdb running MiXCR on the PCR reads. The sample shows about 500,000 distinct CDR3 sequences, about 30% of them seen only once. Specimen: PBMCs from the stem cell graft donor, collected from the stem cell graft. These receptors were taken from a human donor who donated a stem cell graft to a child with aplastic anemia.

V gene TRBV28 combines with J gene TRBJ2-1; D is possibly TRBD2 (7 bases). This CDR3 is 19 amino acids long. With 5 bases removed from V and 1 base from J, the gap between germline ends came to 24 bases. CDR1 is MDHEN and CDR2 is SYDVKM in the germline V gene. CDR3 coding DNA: TGTGCCAGCAGTACCCCCGGACTAGTCGAGGGGGAGTCCTACAATGAGCAGTTCTTC. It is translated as CASSTPGLVEGESYNEQFF.

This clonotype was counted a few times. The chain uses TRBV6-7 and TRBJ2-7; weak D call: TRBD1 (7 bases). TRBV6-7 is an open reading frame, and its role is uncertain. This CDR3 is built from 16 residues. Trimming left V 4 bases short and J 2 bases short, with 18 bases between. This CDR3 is CASSLVCGTEPYEQYV. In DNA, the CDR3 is TGTGCCAGCAGTTTGGTCTGCGGGACAGAACCCTACGAGCAGTACGTC.

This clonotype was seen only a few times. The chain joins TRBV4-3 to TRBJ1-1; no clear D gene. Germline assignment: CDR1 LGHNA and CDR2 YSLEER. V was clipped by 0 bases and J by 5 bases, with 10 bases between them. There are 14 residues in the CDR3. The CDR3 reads CASSQEKWDTEAFF. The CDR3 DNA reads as TGCGCCAGCAGCCAAGAGAAGTGGGATACTGAAGCTTTCTTT.

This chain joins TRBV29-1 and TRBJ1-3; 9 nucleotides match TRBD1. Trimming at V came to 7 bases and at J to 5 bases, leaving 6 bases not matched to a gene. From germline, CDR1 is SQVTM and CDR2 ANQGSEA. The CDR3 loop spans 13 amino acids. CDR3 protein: CSAAGTGRNTIYF. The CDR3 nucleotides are TGCAGCGCTGCCGGGACAGGGAGAAACACCATATATTTT.

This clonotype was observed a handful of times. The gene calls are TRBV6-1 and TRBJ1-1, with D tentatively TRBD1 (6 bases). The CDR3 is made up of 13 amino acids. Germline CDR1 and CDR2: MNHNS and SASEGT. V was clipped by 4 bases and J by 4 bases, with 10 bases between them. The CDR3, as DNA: TGTGCCAGCAGTGTACAGGGTTTCACTGAAGCTTTCTTT. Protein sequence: CASSVQGFTEAFF.

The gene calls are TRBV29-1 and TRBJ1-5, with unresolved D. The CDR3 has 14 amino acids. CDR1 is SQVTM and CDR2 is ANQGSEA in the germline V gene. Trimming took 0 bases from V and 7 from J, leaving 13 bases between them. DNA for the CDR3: TGCAGCGTTGAAGAACGGCCCGGGAAGCAGCCCCAGCATTTT. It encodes CSVEERPGKQPQHF.

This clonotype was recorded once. CDR3 amino acids: CASSSQGVGAYEQYF. In nucleotides, the CDR3 is TGTGCCAGCAGTTCTCAGGGGGTAGGGGCCTACGAGCAGTACTTC. The V call is TRBV27, the J call TRBJ2-7; 7 bases agree with TRBD1. Per germline, CDR1 MNHEY and CDR2 SMNVEV (reference sequence). J was trimmed by 2 bases and V by 4 bases; bases with no gene match: 8. The CDR3 is made up of 15 amino acids.

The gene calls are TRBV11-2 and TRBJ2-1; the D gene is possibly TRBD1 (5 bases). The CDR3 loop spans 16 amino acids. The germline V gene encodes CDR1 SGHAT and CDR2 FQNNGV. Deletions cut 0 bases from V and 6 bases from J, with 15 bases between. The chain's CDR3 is CASSLDVQGWSNEQFF. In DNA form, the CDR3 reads TGTGCCAGCAGCTTAGATGTCCAGGGATGGTCCAATGAGCAGTTCTTC.

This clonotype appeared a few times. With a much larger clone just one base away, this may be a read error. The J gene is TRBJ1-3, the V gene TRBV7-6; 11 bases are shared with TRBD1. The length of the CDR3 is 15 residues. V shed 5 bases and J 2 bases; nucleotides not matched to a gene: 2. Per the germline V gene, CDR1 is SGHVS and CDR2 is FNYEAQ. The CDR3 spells CASSMGQGAGNTIYF. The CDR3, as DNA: TGTGCCAGCAGCATGGGACAGGGGGCTGGAAACACCATATATTTT.

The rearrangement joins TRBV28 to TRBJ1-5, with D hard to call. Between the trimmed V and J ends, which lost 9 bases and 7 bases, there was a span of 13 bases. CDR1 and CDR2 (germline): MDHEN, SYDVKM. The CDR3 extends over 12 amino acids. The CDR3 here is CASESADQPQHF. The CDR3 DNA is TGTGCCAGTGAATCGGCTGACCAGCCCCAGCATTTT.

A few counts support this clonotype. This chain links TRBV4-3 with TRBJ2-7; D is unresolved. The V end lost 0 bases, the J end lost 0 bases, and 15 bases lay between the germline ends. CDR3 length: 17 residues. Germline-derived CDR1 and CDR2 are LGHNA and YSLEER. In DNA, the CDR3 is TGCGCCAGCAGCCAAGATAGGCCTGCGTGGGGCTCCTACGAGCAGTACTTC. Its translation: CASSQDRPAWGSYEQYF.

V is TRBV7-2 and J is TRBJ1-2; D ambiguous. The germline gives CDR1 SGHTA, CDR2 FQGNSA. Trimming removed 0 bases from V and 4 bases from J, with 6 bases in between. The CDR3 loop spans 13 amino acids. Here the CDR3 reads CASSLAQFYGYTF. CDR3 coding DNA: TGTGCCAGCAGCTTAGCTCAGTTCTATGGCTACACCTTC.

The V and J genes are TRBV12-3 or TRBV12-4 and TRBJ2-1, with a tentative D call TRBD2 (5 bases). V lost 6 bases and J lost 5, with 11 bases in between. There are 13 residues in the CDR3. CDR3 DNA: TGTGCCAGCAGCTCACTAGTAAACAATGAGCAGTTCTTC. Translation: CASSSLVNNEQFF.

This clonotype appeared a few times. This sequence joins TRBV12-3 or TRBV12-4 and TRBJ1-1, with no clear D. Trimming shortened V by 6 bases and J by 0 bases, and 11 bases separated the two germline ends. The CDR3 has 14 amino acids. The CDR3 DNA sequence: TGTGCCAGCAGCAACACTGCGGTGAACACTGAAGCTTTCTTT. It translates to CASSNTAVNTEAFF.

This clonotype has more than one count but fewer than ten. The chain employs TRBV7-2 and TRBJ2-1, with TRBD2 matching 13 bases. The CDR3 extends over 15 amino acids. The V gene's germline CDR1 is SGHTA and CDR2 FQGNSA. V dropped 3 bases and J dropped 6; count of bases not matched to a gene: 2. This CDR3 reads CASSLGLAGFNEQFF. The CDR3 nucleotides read TGTGCCAGCAGCTTGGGACTAGCGGGATTCAATGAGCAGTTCTTC.

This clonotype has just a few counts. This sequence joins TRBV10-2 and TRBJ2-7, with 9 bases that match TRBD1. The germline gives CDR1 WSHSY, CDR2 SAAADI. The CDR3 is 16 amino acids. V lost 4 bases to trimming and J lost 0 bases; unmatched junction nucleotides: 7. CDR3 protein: CASSVRDREISYEQYV. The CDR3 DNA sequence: TGCGCCAGCAGTGTACGGGACAGGGAAATCTCCTACGAGCAGTACGTC.

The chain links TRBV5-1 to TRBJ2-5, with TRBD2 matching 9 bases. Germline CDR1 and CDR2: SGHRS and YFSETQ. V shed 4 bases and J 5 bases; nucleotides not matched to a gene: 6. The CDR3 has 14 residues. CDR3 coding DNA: TGCGCCAGCAGCAGATCTAGCGGGAAGGAGACCCAGTACTTC. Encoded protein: CASSRSSGKETQYF.

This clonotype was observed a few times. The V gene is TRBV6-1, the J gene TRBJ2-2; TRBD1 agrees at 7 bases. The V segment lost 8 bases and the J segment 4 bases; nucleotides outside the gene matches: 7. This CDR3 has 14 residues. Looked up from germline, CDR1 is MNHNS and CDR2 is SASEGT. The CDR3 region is CASRRTGSTGELFF. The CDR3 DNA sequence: TGTGCCAGCCGCCGGACAGGCAGCACCGGGGAGCTGTTTTTT.

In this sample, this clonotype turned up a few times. The CDR3 is CSVGASGANEQFF. DNA of the CDR3: TGCAGCGTTGGGGCTAGCGGGGCCAATGAGCAGTTCTTC. The chain joins TRBV29-1 to TRBJ2-1; 9 nucleotides agree with TRBD2. This CDR3 contains 13 residues. Germline CDR1 SQVTM, CDR2 ANQGSEA. After removal of 4 bases from V and 6 bases from J, the junction contained 4 bases not matched to a gene.

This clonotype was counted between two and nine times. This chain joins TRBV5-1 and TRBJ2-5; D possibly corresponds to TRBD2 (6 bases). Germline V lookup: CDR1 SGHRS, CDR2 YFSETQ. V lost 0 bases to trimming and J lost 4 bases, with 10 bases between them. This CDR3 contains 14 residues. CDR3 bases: TGCGCCAGCAGCTTGGGACGGGAGAGAGAGACCCAGTACTTC. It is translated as CASSLGRERETQYF.

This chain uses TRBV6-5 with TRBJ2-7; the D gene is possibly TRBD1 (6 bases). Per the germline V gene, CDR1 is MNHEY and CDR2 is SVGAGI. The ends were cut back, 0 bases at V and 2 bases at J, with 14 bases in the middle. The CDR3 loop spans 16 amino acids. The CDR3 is CASSYSRTAPPYEQYF. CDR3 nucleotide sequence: TGTGCCAGCAGTTACTCCAGGACAGCCCCACCCTACGAGCAGTACTTC.

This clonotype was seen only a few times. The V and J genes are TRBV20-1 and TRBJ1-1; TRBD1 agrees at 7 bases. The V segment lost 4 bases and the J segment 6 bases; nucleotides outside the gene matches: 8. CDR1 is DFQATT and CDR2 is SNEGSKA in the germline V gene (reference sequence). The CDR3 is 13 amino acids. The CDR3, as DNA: TGCAGTGCTACCCGACAGGGAGGGGCTGAAGCTTTCTTT. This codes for CSATRQGGAEAFF.

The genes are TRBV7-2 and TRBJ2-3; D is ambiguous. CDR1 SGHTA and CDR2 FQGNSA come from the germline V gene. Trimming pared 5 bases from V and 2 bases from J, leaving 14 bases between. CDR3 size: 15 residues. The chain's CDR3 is CASSPRQPYTDTQYF. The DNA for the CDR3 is TGTGCCAGCAGCCCCAGGCAGCCGTACACAGATACGCAGTATTTT.

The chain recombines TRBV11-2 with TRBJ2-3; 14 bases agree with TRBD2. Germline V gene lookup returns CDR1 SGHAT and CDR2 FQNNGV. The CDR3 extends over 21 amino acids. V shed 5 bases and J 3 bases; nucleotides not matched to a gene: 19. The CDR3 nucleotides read TGTGCCAGCAGCCCCCGCGTTTCGCCGAGACTAGCGGGAGGGCCGACAGATACGCAGTATTTT. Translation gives CASSPRVSPRLAGGPTDTQYF.

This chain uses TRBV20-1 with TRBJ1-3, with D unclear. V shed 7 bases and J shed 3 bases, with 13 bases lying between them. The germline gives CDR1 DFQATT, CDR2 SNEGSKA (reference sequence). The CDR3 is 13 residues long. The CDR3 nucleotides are TGCAGTGTGAAGGGAGTAAGTGGAAACACCATATATTTT. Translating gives CSVKGVSGNTIYF.

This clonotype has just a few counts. CDR3 loop: CSASRGTSLTEAFF. CDR3 bases: TGCAGTGCTAGTCGGGGTACATCCCTAACTGAAGCTTTCTTT. This chain joins TRBV20-1 and TRBJ1-1; D is undetermined. This CDR3 is built from 14 residues. CDR1 and CDR2 (germline): DFQATT, SNEGSKA (reference sequence). V was shortened by 3 bases and J by 5 bases, with 16 bases between the two germline ends.

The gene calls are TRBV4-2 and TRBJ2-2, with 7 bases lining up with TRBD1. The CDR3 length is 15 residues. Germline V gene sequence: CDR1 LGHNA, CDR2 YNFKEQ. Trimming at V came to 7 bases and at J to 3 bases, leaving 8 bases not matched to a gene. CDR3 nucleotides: TGTGCCAGCACCCTCTCCCAGGGGGACACCGGGGAGCTGTTTTTT. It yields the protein CASTLSQGDTGELFF.

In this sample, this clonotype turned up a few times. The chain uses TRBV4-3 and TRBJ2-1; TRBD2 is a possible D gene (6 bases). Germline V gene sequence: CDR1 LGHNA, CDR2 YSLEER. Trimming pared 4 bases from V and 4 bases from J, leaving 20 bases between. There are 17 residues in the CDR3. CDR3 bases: TGCGCCAGCAGCCTAAGGCTCGGGGGACCATTATACAATGAGCAGTTCTTC. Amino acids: CASSLRLGGPLYNEQFF.

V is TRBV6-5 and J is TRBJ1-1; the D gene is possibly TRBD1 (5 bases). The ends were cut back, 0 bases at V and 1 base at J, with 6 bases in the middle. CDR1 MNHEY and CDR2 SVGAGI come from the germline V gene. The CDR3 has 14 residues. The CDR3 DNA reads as TGTGCCAGCAGTTACTCTGACAGGAACACTGAAGCTTTCTTT. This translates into CASSYSDRNTEAFF.

CDR3 sequence (DNA): TGTGCCAGCAGCCACGTACAGGGCTACGAGCAGTACTTC. It translates to CASSHVQGYEQYF. The chain joins TRBV3-1 to TRBJ2-7; possible D gene TRBD1, 6 bases. The CDR3 loop spans 13 amino acids. Germline CDR1 LGHDT, CDR2 YNNKEL (reference sequence). Trimming pared 3 bases from V and 3 bases from J, leaving 9 bases between.